The sequence of this T cell receptor (beta chain) was determined in a study of identifying expanded T cells in peripheral blood. Measured with immunoSEQ multiplex PCR; TCRdb has only the in-frame clones, and not every one. The sample has 100,000 to 150,000 clones; 84% are singletons. A few counts support this clone. V dropped 0 bases and J dropped 9 bases, with 7 bases sitting between them. Germline-derived CDR1 and CDR2 are SGHRS and YFSETQ. This CDR3 contains 12 residues. Sequencing was done on a sample of blood. This clonotype was obtained from a person between 18 and 75 years old in good health. The V gene is TRBV5-1, the J gene TRBJ2-1; tentative D call: TRBD2 (6 bases). CDR3 in DNA: TGCGCCAGCAGCTTGGTGGGGGGTGAGCAGTTCTTC. Protein sequence: CASSLVGGEQFF.